Shown below are 20 T cell receptor beta chains from a single sample sequenced in a study of T-cell reconstitution after alpha-beta-depleted transplantation in children. Preparing the TCRbeta library involved the use of unique molecular identifiers. TCRdb itself ran the PCR reads through MiXCR, one entry per CDR3 protein. Of over 400,000 distinct CDR3 sequences in the sample, around 46% were seen once. This material consisted of PBMCs, taken before TCRalphabeta/CD19-depleted stem cell transplant. The receptors stem from a girl aged 2-10 years with aplastic anemia, due to receive a stem cell transplant.

This clonotype was counted ten times or more. The chain links TRBV6-5 to TRBJ2-3; no firm D call. CDR1 and CDR2 (germline): MNHEY, SVGAGI. The CDR3 runs to 14 residues. The germline V and J ends were trimmed by 7 bases and 0 bases, with 11 bases remaining between them. CDR3: CASKTQSSTDTQYF. Written as DNA, the CDR3 is TGTGCCAGCAAGACGCAGAGTAGCACAGATACGCAGTATTTT.

This clonotype was observed a handful of times. The chain employs TRBV2 and TRBJ2-7; TRBD2 is a possible D gene (5 bases). Trimming stripped 7 bases from V and 2 bases from J, with 15 bases between. Germline CDR1 reads SNHLY; CDR2 reads FYNNEI. This CDR3 has 14 amino acids. CDR3 coding DNA: TGTGCCAGCACACCGGCAGCGGAAACCTACGAGCAGTACTTC. Protein product: CASTPAAETYEQYF. Supplemented by reference TRBV2 and TRBJ2-7, the full variable domain reads EPEVTQTPSHQVTQMGQEVILRCVPISNHLYFYWYRQILGQKVEFLVSFYNNEISEKSEIFDDQFSVERPDGSNFTLKIRSTKLEDSAMYFCASTPAAETYEQYFGPGTRLTVT.

As concerns this clonotype: A read error may be the cause here, since a much bigger clone is one base away. CDR3 nucleotide sequence: TGCAGTGCTAGAGATGAAGGACTAGCGGGAGTTGGGCAGTTCTTC. Translating it yields CSARDEGLAGVGQFF. The chain combines TRBV20-1 with TRBJ2-1; 13 positions agree with TRBD2. The CDR3 extends over 15 amino acids. The V and J ends lost 0 bases and 12 bases, in that order; junction bases with no gene match: 8. Germline CDR1 is DFQATT and CDR2 is SNEGSKA (reference sequence).

In its sample, this clonotype was seen a few times. V gene TRBV5-1 combines with J gene TRBJ1-5; D may be TRBD1 (5 bases). The CDR3 has 15 amino acids. V lost 1 base and J 1 base, leaving 9 bases between the germline ends. Per germline, CDR1 SGHRS and CDR2 YFSETQ. Written as DNA, the CDR3 is TGCGCCAGCAGCTTGCTCGGGGCGAGCAATCAGCCCCAGCATTTT. Protein product: CASSLLGASNQPQHF.

Only a few counts were recorded for this clonotype. The chain combines TRBV20-1 with TRBJ2-7; TRBD2 aligns across 9 bases. With V trimmed by 3 bases and J by 1 base, 7 bases remained unmatched. This CDR3 has 15 amino acids. Germline CDR1 reads DFQATT; CDR2 reads SNEGSKA (reference sequence). In nucleotides, the CDR3 is TGCAGTGCTAGTGTCAGCGGGGGGCCGTCCTACGAGCAGTACTTC. Amino acid sequence: CSASVSGGPSYEQYF.

This clonotype was detected a few times. V usage is TRBV6-1 and J usage is TRBJ2-2, with D perhaps TRBD1 or TRBD2 (5 bases each). Germline CDR1 MNHNS, CDR2 SASEGT. Trimming took off 0 bases at V and 9 bases at J, with 8 bases between the two ends. CDR3 length: 13 amino acids. CDR3 amino acids: CASSEAWGRELFF. CDR3 DNA: TGTGCCAGCAGTGAAGCTTGGGGACGGGAGCTGTTTTTT.

V is TRBV7-9 and J is TRBJ2-2; TRBD1 is a possible D gene (6 bases). Germline lookup yields CDR1 SEHNR and CDR2 FQNEAQ (reference sequence). The V and J ends lost 4 bases and 6 bases respectively, with 12 bases between them. The CDR3 spans 14 residues. The CDR3 region is CASSYTGSSGELFF. The DNA of the CDR3 is TGTGCCAGCAGCTATACAGGGTCCTCCGGGGAGCTGTTTTTT.

Many counts were recorded for this clonotype. The rearrangement joins TRBV5-1 to TRBJ2-1, with TRBD1 matching 11 bases. The junction had 7 bases not matched to a gene; V was cut back by 4 bases and J by 7 bases. Looked up from germline, CDR1 is SGHRS and CDR2 is YFSETQ. The CDR3 totals 15 residues. The CDR3 loop is CASSPRTGGANEQFF. The CDR3 DNA reads TGCGCCAGCAGCCCCCGGACAGGGGGCGCAAATGAGCAGTTCTTC.

V usage is TRBV10-3 and J usage is TRBJ1-1, with D perhaps TRBD1 (5 bases). V was cut by 6 bases and J by 1 base, with 12 bases left in between. Germline assignment: CDR1 ENHRY and CDR2 SYGVKD. This CDR3 comprises 14 residues. CDR3 nucleotide sequence: TGTGCCATCAGGTTGGGGGAAACGAACACTGAAGCTTTCTTT. Translation gives CAIRLGETNTEAFF.

This clonotype was detected only a few times. The CDR3 bases are TGCGCCAGCAGCTTGGACCCCCAGGGAGCGGGGGTCTCCTACGAGCAGTACTTC. Residues: CASSLDPQGAGVSYEQYF. The chain links TRBV5-1 to TRBJ2-7; the match to TRBD2 covers 8 bases. The CDR3 has 18 amino acids. CDR1 and CDR2 (germline): SGHRS, YFSETQ. V lost 0 bases and J lost 0; bases outside the gene matches: 11.

In the case of this clonotype: This may be a read error, as it is one base from a much larger clone. V and J are TRBV6-2 or TRBV6-3 and TRBJ2-7; no clear D gene. CDR1 is MNHEY, CDR2 SVGEGT, per germline. This CDR3 spans 11 amino acids. The V end was cut by 1 base, the J end by 3 bases, with 1 base between. The CDR3 reads CASSYFYEQYF. The CDR3 nucleotides are TGTGCCAGCAGTTACTTCTACGAGCAGTACTTC.

The rearrangement links TRBV28 to TRBJ2-6; D may match TRBD1 or TRBD2 (5 bases each). Germline values: CDR1 MDHEN, CDR2 SYDVKM. CDR3 length: 18 amino acids. The ends were cut back, 5 bases at V and 0 bases at J, with 17 bases in the middle. The CDR3 loop is CASSLLRDAVSGANVLTF. The CDR3 nucleotides read TGTGCCAGCAGTCTACTACGGGACGCAGTCTCTGGGGCCAACGTCCTGACTTTC.

The chain recombines TRBV5-5 with TRBJ1-2, with 8 nucleotides matching TRBD1. Germline CDR1 SGHKS, CDR2 YYEKEE (reference sequence). V gave up 4 bases and J gave up 8 bases; unmatched junction bases: 4. CDR3 length: 12 residues. CDR3 loop: CASSMTGAGYTF. The DNA for the CDR3 is TGTGCCAGCAGCATGACAGGGGCGGGCTACACCTTC. The full variable domain, with the rest looked up from reference TRBV5-5 and TRBJ1-2, is DAGVTQSPTHLIKTRGQQVTLRCSPISGHKSVSWYQQVLGQGPQFIFQYYEKEERGRGNFPDRFSARQFPNYSSELNVNALLLGDSALYLCASSMTGAGYTFGSGTRLTVV.

V usage is TRBV7-9 and J usage is TRBJ1-1; the D is unclear. There are 12 residues in the CDR3. V lost 5 bases and J 0 bases, leaving 4 bases between the germline ends. Germline CDR1 SEHNR, CDR2 FQNEAQ (reference sequence). In DNA, the CDR3 is TGTGCCAGCAGCACAATGAACACTGAAGCTTTCTTT. Its protein product is CASSTMNTEAFF.

This clonotype was seen ten or more times. V gene TRBV6-5 combines with J gene TRBJ2-7; D is perhaps TRBD2 (6 bases). The CDR3 is 15 residues long. V dropped 5 bases and J dropped 0 bases, with 14 bases sitting between them. CDR1 and CDR2 (germline): MNHEY, SVGAGI. The CDR3 loop reads CASSTGLLSSYEQYF. In DNA, the CDR3 is TGTGCCAGCAGTACGGGACTTTTGAGCTCCTACGAGCAGTACTTC.

The chain combines TRBV7-2 with TRBJ2-3; 7 bases fit TRBD2. The CDR3 has 15 amino acids. V was clipped by 2 bases and J by 0 bases; unmatched bases: 2. The V gene's germline CDR1 is SGHTA and CDR2 FQGNSA. The CDR3 is CASSLQAGSTDTQYF. The CDR3 DNA reads as TGTGCCAGCAGCTTACAAGCGGGGAGCACAGATACGCAGTATTTT.

The V call is TRBV10-3, the J call TRBJ1-2; no reliable D call. The CDR3 runs 13 residues. With 4 bases removed from V and 0 bases from J, the gap between germline ends came to 6 bases. Per the germline V gene, CDR1 is ENHRY and CDR2 is SYGVKD. Here the CDR3 reads CAISADTNYGYTF. CDR3 DNA sequence: TGTGCCATCAGTGCCGACACTAACTATGGCTACACCTTC.

This chain links TRBV6-1 with TRBJ1-1; D unclear. V dropped 6 bases and J dropped 6 bases, with 14 bases sitting between them. This CDR3 has 13 residues. The V gene's germline CDR1 is MNHNS and CDR2 SASEGT. The CDR3 DNA reads TGTGCCAGCAGGTCCAATGGCTACGCTGAAGCTTTCTTT. Its translation is CASRSNGYAEAFF.

This clonotype was counted a few times. V is TRBV7-3 and J is TRBJ2-7; D may correspond to TRBD1 or TRBD2 (5 bases each). The V and J ends lost 1 base and 6 bases respectively, with 10 bases between them. The CDR3 is 13 amino acids. Germline loops: CDR1 SGHTA, CDR2 FQGTGA. The CDR3 region has the DNA TGTGCCAGCAGCTTAATGGGGACGGGCGAGCAGTACTTC. This sequence encodes CASSLMGTGEQYF.

Many counts were recorded for this clonotype. The chain carries TRBV12-3 or TRBV12-4 and TRBJ2-1, with TRBD2 identical over 7 bases. V lost 5 bases, J lost 7 bases, and 2 bases stayed unmatched. The CDR3 sequence is 12 residues long. The CDR3: CASSHGGNEQFF. The CDR3 DNA reads as TGTGCCAGCAGTCACGGGGGGAATGAGCAGTTCTTC.